This TCR beta chain was identified during a study of T cell repertoires in cytomegalovirus infection. Study details: Researchers turned to recently identified HLA-C-restricted CMV epitopes as well as well-studied HLA-B-restricted ones. Based on public TCR beta signatures, there were indications of CMV infection and of a matching HLA type.

TCRdb redid the calling of the reads with MiXCR, one entry per CDR3 protein. The sample shows some 500,000 distinct CDR3 sequences, almost 40% of them seen only once. Findings and caveats of the study: Clonotype analysis showed dominance of the ex vivo response by HLA-C-restricted CMV-specific TCR beta clonotypes. Cumulative public TCR beta family frequency identified CMV carriers with the relevant HLA.

Worth noting for this clonotype: Its antigen is currently unknown.

CDR1 is SGHVS, CDR2 FNYEAQ, per germline. V was pared by 5 bases and J by 2 bases, with 12 bases between. The CDR3 is 14 amino acids. The sequence derives from a human donor in good health (CMV status not recorded). Some clones in this sample may be carry-over from other donors' samples. The rearrangement joins TRBV7-6 to TRBJ2-5; D ambiguous. This specimen was cultured PBMCs, taken from culture after CMV antigen stimulation. The CDR3 loop is CASSLLDTQETQYF. As DNA, the CDR3 is TGTGCCAGCAGCCTACTTGACACTCAAGAGACCCAGTACTTC.